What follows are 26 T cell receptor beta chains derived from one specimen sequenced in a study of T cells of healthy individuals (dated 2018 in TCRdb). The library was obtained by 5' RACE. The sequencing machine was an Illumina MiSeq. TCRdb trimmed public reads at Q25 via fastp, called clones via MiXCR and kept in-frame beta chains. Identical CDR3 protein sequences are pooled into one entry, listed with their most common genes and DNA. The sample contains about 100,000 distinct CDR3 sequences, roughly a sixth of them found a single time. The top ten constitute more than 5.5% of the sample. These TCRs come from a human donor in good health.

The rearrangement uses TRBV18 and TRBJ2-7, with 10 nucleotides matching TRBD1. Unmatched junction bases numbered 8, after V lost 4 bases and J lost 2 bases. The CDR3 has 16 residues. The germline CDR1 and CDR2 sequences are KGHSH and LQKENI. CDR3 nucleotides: TGTGCCAGCTCACAGATGGACAGGGGGTCTCCCTACGAGCAGTACTTC. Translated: CASSQMDRGSPYEQYF.

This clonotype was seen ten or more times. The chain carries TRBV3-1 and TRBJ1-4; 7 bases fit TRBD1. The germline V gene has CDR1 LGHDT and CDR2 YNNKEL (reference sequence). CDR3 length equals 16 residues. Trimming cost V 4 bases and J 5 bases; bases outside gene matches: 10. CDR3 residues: CASSPLGQFRNEKLFF. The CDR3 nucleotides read TGTGCCAGCAGCCCTCTGGGACAGTTCCGCAATGAAAAACTGTTTTTT.

The CDR3 DNA reads TGCAGTGTTCGGGGTACCACTGAAGCTTTCTTT. This encodes CSVRGTTEAFF. The chain has TRBV20-1 and TRBJ1-1, with D hard to call. V lost 7 bases to trimming and J lost 4 bases, with 10 bases between them. Germline V CDR1 and CDR2: DFQATT, SNEGSKA (reference sequence). This CDR3 region has 11 residues.

CDR3 DNA: TGTGCCAGCAGCTTATACACCGACGACACCGGGGAGCTGTTTTTT. This gives the protein CASSLYTDDTGELFF. The chain links TRBV7-3 to TRBJ2-2, with unresolved D. Germline V gives CDR1 SGHTA, CDR2 FQGTGA. CDR3 size: 15 residues. V gave up 2 bases and J gave up 3 bases, with 10 bases separating them. The entire variable domain, with the rest obtained from reference TRBV7-3 and TRBJ2-2, is as follows: GAGVSQTPSNKVTEKGKYVELRCDPISGHTALYWYRQSLGQGPEFLIYFQGTGAADDSGLPNDRFFAVRPEGSVSTLKIQRTERGDSAVYLCASSLYTDDTGELFFGEGSRLTVL.

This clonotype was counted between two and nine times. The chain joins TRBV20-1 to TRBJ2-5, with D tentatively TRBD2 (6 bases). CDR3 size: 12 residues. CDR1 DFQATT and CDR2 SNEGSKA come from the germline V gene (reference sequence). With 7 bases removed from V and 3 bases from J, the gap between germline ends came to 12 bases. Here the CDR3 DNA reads TGCAGTGTTGAATGGGGGGAAGAGACCCAGTACTTC. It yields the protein CSVEWGEETQYF.

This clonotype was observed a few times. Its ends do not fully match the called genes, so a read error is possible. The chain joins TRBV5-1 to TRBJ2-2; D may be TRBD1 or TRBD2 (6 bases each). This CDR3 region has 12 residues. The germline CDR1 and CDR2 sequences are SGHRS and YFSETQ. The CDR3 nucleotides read TGTGCCAGCAGCTTGGTGGGGGGCGAACTGTTTTTT. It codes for CASSLVGGELFF.

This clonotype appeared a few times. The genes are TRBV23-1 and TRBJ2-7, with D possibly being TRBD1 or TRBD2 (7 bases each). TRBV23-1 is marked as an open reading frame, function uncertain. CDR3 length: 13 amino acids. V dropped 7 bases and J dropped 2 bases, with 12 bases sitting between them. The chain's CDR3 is CASMTGTTYEQYF. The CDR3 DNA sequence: TGCGCCAGCATGACAGGGACTACCTACGAGCAGTACTTC.

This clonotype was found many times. CDR3 loop: CASSQEMFRTSETDTQYF. The CDR3 DNA reads TGCGCCAGCAGCCAAGAAATGTTCCGGACTAGCGAGACAGATACGCAGTATTTT. The chain recombines TRBV4-3 with TRBJ2-3, with 9 bases that match TRBD2. V dropped 0 bases and J dropped 3; count of bases not matched to a gene: 10. Germline V CDR1 and CDR2: LGHNA, YSLEER. This CDR3 has 18 residues.

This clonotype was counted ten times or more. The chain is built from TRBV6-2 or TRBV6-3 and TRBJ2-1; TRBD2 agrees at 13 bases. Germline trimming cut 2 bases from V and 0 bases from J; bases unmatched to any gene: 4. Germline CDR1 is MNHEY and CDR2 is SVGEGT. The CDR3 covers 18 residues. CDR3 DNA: TGTGCCAGCAGTTACGGGAGACTAGCGGGGGGCTCCTACAATGAGCAGTTCTTC. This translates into CASSYGRLAGGSYNEQFF.

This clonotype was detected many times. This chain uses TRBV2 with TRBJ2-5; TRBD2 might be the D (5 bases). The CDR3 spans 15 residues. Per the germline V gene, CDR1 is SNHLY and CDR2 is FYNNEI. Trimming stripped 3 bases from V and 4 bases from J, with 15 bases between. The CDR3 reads CASSDPGSLRETQYF. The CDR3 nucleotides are TGTGCCAGCAGTGATCCGGGATCCCTGCGAGAGACCCAGTACTTC.

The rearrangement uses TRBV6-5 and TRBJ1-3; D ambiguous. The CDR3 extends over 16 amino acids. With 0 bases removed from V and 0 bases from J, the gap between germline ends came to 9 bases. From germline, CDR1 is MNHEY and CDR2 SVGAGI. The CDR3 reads CASSYSAGSSGNTIYF. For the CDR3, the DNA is TGTGCCAGCAGTTACTCGGCGGGGAGCTCTGGAAACACCATATATTTT.

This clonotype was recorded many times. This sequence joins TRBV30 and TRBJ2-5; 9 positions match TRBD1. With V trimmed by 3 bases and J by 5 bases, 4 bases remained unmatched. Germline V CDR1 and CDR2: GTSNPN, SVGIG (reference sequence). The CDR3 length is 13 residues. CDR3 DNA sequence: TGTGCCTGGAGCCGGGACAGGGTGGAGACCCAGTACTTC. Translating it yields CAWSRDRVETQYF.

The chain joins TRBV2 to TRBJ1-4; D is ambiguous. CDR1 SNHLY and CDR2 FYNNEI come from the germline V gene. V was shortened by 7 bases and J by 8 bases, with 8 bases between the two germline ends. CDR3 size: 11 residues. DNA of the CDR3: TGTGCCAGCACAATAACCGAAAAACTGTTTTTT. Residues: CASTITEKLFF.

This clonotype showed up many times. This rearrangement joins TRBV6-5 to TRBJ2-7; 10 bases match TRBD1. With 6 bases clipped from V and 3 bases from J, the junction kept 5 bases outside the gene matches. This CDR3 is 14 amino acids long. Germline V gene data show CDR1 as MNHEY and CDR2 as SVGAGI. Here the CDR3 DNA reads TGTGCCAGCAGAAAGGGACAGGGGCGCTACGAGCAGTACTTC. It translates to CASRKGQGRYEQYF.

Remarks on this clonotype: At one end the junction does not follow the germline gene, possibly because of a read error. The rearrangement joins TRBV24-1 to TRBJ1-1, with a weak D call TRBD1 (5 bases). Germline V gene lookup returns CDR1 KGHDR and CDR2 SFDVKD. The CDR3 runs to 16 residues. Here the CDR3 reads CATSDHPRQGYAEAFF. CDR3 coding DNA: TGTGCCACCAGTGATCATCCCCGGCAGGGTTACGCTGAAGCTTTCTTC.

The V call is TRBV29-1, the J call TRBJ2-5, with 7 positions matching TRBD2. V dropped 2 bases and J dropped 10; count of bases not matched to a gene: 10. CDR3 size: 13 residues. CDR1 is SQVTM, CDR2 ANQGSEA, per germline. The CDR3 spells CSVELKPGGFQYF. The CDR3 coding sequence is TGCAGCGTTGAATTGAAGCCCGGGGGGTTCCAGTACTTC.

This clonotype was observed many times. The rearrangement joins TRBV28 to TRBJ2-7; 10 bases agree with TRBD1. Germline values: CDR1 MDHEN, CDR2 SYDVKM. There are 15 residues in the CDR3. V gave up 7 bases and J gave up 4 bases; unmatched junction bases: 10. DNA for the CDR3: TGTGCCAGCACTCTAAGCCCGGGACAGGGGTACGAGCAGTACTTC. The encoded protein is CASTLSPGQGYEQYF.

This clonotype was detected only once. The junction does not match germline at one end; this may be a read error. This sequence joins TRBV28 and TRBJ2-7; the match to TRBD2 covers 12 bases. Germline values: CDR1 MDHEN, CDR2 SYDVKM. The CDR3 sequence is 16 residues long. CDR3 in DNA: TGTGTCAGCAGTTCGCCTTCACTAGCGGGAGGCCCTATCGTATACTTC. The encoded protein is CVSSSPSLAGGPIVYF. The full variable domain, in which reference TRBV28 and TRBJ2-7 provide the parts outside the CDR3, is DVKVTQSSRYLVKRTGEKVFLECVQDMDHENMFWYRQDPGLGLRLIYFSYDVKMKEKGDIPEGYSVSREKKERFSLILESASTNQTSMYLCVSSSPSLAGGPIVYFGPGTRLTVT.

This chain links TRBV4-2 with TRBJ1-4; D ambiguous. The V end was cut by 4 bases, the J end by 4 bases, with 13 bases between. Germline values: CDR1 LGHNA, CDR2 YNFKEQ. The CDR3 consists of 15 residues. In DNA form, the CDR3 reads TGTGCCAGCAGCCCAAGATACAGATTTAATGAAAAACTGTTTTTT. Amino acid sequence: CASSPRYRFNEKLFF.

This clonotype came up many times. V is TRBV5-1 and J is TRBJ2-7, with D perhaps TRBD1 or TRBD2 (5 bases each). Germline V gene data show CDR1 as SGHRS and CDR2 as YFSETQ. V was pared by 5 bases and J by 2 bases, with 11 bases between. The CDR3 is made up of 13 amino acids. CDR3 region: CASSAGTTYEQYF. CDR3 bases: TGCGCCAGCAGTGCAGGGACCACCTACGAGCAGTACTTC.

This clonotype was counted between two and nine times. This chain's CDR3 is CASSYSIGPQPSYEQYF. The CDR3 DNA sequence: TGTGCCAGCAGTTACTCGATTGGACCCCAGCCCTCCTACGAGCAGTACTTC. The chain has TRBV6-5 and TRBJ2-7; D is uncertain. This CDR3 is built from 17 residues. With 0 bases removed from V and 0 bases from J, the gap between germline ends came to 15 bases. The germline gives CDR1 MNHEY, CDR2 SVGAGI.

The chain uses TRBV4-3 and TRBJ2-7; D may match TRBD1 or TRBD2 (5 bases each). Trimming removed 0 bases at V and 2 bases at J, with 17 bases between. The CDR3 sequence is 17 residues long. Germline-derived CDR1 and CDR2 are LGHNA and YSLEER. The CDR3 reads CASSQEYARDGAYEQYF. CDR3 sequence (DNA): TGCGCCAGCAGCCAAGAATATGCCCGGGACGGAGCCTACGAGCAGTACTTC.

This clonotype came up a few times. Here the CDR3 reads CASSQGTAYNQPQHF. In DNA form, the CDR3 reads TGCGCCAGCAGCCAGGGGACAGCCTACAATCAGCCCCAGCATTTT. The chain has TRBV4-1 and TRBJ1-5, with 7 bases identical to TRBD1. J gave up 3 bases and V 3 bases, and 5 bases lay outside the gene matches. The CDR3 totals 15 residues. Germline values: CDR1 MGHRA, CDR2 YSYEKL.

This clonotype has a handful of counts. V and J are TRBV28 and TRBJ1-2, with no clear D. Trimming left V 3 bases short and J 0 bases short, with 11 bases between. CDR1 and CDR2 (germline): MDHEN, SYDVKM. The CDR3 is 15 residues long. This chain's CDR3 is CASSFAGRTNYGYTF. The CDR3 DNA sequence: TGTGCCAGCAGTTTCGCAGGACGGACTAACTATGGCTACACCTTC.

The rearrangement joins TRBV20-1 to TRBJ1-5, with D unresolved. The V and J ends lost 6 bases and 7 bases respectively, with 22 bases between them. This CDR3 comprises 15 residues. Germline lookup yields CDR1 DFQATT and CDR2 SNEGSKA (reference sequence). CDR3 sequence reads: CSASTAERMGQPQHF. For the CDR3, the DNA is TGCAGTGCCTCCACCGCCGAGCGCATGGGGCAGCCCCAGCATTTT.

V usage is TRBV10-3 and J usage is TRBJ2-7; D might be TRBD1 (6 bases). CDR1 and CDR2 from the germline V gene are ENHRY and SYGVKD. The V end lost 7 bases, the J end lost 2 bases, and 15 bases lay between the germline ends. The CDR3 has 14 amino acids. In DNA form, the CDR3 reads TGTGCCATCAAGGGCTCAGGACAGACCTACGAGCAGTACTTC. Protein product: CAIKGSGQTYEQYF.